The clone carrying this T cell receptor (beta chain) was detected only a few times. Its antigen is still unknown. The data stem from a study of persistence of HIV-infected CD4 T cells. Study in general: Suppressive ART had lasted a median of roughly eight years.

Overlapping HIV-1 Gag 15-mer peptides at approximately 0.96 ug per peptide per mL were used. CD40L/CD69 double-negative CD45RO-high memory CD4+ T cells were collected. This was the immunoSEQ version 4 assay in survey mode. Generated by immunoSEQ multiplex PCR, the TCRdb table keeps only in-frame clones and is missing some. This table holds about 40,000 clones, roughly 74% found once. CDR1 is SGHRS, CDR2 YFSETQ, per germline. The CDR3 runs 17 residues. V was clipped by 2 bases and J by 0 bases, with 15 bases between them. J is TRBJ1-3 and V is TRBV5-1, with D perhaps matching TRBD1 (5 bases). The sequence was collected from an adult man with HIV who was CMV-seropositive. This sample comprised CD4+ T cells sorted from PBMCs after roughly 17-hour stimulation, obtained from a patient who received antiretroviral therapy. DNA of the CDR3: TGCGCCAGCAGCTTAGGGGTTGGCGGAGCCTCTGGAAACACCATATATTTT. Its protein is CASSLGVGGASGNTIYF.